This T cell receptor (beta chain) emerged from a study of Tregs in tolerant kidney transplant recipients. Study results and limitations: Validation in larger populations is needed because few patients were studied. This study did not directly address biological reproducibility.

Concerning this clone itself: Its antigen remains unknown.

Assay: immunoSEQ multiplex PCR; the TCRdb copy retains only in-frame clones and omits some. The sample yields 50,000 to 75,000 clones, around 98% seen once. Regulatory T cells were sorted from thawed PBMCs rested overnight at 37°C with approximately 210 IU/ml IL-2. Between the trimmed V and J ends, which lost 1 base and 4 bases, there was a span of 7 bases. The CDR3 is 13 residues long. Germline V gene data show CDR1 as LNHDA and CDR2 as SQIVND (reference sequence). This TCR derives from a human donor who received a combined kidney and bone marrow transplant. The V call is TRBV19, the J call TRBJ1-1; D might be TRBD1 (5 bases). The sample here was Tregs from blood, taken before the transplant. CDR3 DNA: TGTGCCAGTAGTATAGGGGGGGGCACTGAAGCTTTCTTT. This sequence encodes CASSIGGGTEAFF.